This T cell receptor beta chain appears in the sequencing data of a study of cytomegalovirus exposure and HLA in healthy donors. PCR involved 60 Vbeta and 13 Jbeta primers. Only in-frame clones appear in the TCRdb table, and some are missing; sequencing was by immunoSEQ multiplex PCR. The sample contains some 56,000 clones, around four fifths of which appear only once. V shed 4 bases, J shed 4 bases, and the junction held 9 bases outside the gene matches. Germline V gene lookup returns CDR1 SGHDT and CDR2 YYEEEE. This CDR3 region has 16 residues. The receptor's source is a man in his fifties or sixties in good health and CMV-seronegative. Sequenced: PBMCs. The J gene is TRBJ1-4, the V gene TRBV5-6, with 8 bases matching TRBD1. The CDR3, as DNA: TGTGCCAGCAGCCTCACCAGGGGGCTGGGTAATGAAAAACTGTTTTTT. This translates into CASSLTRGLGNEKLFF.